The text below deals with one TCR beta chain. In the authors' workflow: By means of reference gene primer amplification, nucleated cell counts were estimated. Clones were sequenced by immunoSEQ multiplex PCR, and TCRdb holds only the in-frame ones, with some missing. The V and J calls and clone size were taken over from that table, and D and trimming were inferred from the DNA. The table has 80,000 to 90,000 clones, 80% to 90% seen once. This sample is part of a study of blood T cell repertoires in COVID-19. Study overall: Samples representing acute and convalescent COVID-19 were sourced from the United States, Italy and Spain.

The CDR3 has 13 residues. V lost 9 bases and J 1 base, leaving 12 bases between the germline ends. Source material: peripheral blood. The V call is TRBV23-1, the J call TRBJ1-1, with D possibly being TRBD1 (5 bases). TRBV23-1 is annotated as an ORF whose role is uncertain. The receptor's source is an elderly man with active or convalescent COVID-19. In nucleotides, the CDR3 is TGCGCCAGAGAAACTACAGGGAACACTGAAGCTTTCTTT. Its protein is CARETTGNTEAFF.